This TCR beta chain was recovered during a study of human T cells and chemical hapten exposure. Study-level points and caveats: Healthy individuals' immune responses may differ from those of donors, who had alopecia. No alteration of TCRs above 1 in 1000 frequency was seen with DPC sensitization. Relative to controls, expanded TCRs formed significantly more large CDR3 similarity clusters.

This clonotype was detected a few times. Its specificity is unknown. The germline gives CDR1 SNHLY, CDR2 FYNNEI. Between the trimmed V and J ends, which lost 2 bases and 1 base, there was a span of 8 bases. The CDR3 spans 14 residues. Each CDR3 protein is one row after TCRdb ran MiXCR on the RACE reads. The sample consists of 300,000 to 400,000 distinct CDR3 sequences, 5.5% to 8% of them appearing once. This sample's time point: patch test 1, 2 weeks after DPC sensitization. Treatment given: therapeutic diphenylcyclopropenone sensitization with weekly scalp DPC. This sample comprised whole blood, obtained in connection with sensitization to the hapten diphenylcyclopropenone (DPC). This receptor was taken from a woman between 18 and 30 years old with alopecia areata. Some clones in this sample may be carry-over from other donors' samples. The chain uses TRBV2 and TRBJ1-1, with D uncertain. Here the CDR3 reads CASSEMRRNTEAFF. Here the CDR3 DNA reads TGTGCCAGCAGTGAAATGCGTCGGAACACTGAAGCTTTCTTT.